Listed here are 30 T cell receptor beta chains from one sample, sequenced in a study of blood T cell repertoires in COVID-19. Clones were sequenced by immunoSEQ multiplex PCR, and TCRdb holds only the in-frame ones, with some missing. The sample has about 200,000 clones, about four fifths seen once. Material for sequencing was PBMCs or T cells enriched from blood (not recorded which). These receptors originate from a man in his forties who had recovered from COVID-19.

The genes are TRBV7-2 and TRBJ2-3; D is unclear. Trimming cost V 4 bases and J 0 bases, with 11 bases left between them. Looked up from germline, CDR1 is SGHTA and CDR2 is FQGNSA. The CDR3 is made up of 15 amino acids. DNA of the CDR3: TGTGCCAGCAGCTCGGTCCAAACTAGCACAGATACGCAGTATTTT. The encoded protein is CASSSVQTSTDTQYF. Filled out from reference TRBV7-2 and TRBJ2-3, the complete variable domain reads GAGVSQSPSNKVTEKGKDVELRCDPISGHTALYWYRQSLGQGLEFLIYFQGNSAPDKSGLPSDRFSAERTGGSVSTLTIQRTQQEDSAVYLCASSSVQTSTDTQYFGPGTRLTVL.

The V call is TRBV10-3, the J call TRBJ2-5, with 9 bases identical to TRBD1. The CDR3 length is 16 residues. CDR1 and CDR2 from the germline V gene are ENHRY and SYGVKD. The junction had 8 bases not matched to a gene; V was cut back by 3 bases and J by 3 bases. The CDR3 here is CAISETGGRFEETQYF. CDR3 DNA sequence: TGTGCCATCAGTGAAACAGGGGGCAGGTTTGAAGAGACCCAGTACTTC.

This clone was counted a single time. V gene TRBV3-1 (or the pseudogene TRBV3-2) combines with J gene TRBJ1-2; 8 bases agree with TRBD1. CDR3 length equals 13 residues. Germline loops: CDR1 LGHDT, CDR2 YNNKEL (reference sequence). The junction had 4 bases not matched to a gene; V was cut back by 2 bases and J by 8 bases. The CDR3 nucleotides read TGTGCCAGCAGCCAACTGACAGGGGACGGCTACACCTTC. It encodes CASSQLTGDGYTF.

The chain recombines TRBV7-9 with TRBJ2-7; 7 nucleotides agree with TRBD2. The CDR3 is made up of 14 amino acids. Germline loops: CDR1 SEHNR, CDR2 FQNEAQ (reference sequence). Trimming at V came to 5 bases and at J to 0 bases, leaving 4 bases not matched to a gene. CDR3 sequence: CASSGRGDSYEQYF. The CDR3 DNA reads TGTGCCAGCAGCGGCCGGGGGGACTCCTACGAGCAGTACTTC.

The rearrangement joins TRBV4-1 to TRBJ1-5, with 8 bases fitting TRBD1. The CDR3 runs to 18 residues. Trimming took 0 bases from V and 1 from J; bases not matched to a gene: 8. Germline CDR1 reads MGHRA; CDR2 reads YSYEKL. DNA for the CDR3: TGCGCCAGCAGCCAAGATCGGCAGGGGGCCTGGAGCAATCAGCCCCAGCATTTT. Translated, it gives CASSQDRQGAWSNQPQHF.

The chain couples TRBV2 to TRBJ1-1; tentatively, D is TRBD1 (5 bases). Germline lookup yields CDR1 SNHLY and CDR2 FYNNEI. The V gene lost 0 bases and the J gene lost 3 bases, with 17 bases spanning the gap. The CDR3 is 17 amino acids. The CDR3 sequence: CASSEARGGWADTEAFF. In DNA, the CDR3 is TGTGCCAGCAGTGAAGCTCGCGGGGGTTGGGCGGACACTGAAGCTTTCTTT.

CDR3 coding DNA: TGTGCCAGCAGCTCCGGGACAGGGGAATCACCCCTCCACTTT. Translated, it gives CASSSGTGESPLHF. The rearrangement links TRBV9 to TRBJ1-6; 10 nucleotides align to TRBD1. Germline V CDR1 and CDR2: SGDLS, YYNGEE. The CDR3 totals 14 residues. Germline trimming cut 4 bases from V and 10 bases from J; bases unmatched to any gene: 5.

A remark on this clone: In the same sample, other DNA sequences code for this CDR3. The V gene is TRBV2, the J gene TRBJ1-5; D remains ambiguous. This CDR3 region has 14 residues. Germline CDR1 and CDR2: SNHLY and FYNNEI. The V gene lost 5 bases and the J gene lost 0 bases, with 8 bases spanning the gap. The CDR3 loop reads CASSSDTSNQPQHF. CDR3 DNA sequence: TGTGCCAGCAGTTCTGACACTAGCAATCAGCCCCAGCATTTT. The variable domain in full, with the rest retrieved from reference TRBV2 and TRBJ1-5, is EPEVTQTPSHQVTQMGQEVILRCVPISNHLYFYWYRQILGQKVEFLVSFYNNEISEKSEIFDDQFSVERPDGSNFTLKIRSTKLEDSAMYFCASSSDTSNQPQHFGDGTRLSIL.

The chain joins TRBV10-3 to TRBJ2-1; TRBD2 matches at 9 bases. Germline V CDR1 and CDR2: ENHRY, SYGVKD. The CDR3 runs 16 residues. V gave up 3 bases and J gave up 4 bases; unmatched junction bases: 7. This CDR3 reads CAISEVSGGRYNEQFF. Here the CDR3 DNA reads TGTGCCATCAGTGAAGTTAGCGGGGGCCGATACAATGAGCAGTTCTTC.

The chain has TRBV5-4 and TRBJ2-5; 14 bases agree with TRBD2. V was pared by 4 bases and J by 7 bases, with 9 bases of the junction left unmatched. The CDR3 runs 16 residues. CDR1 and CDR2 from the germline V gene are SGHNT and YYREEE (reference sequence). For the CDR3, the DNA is TGTGCCAGCAGCAGGGGACTAGCGGGGGACCAATGGACCCAGTACTTC. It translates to CASSRGLAGDQWTQYF.

In DNA, the CDR3 is TGTGCCACCAGCCCCCAGGGGACCACTGAAGCTTTCTTT. Translation: CATSPQGTTEAFF. J is TRBJ1-1 and V is TRBV15; a possible D gene is TRBD1 (6 bases). V lost 5 bases and J 4 bases, leaving 11 bases between the germline ends. CDR1 LNHNV and CDR2 YYDKDF come from the germline V gene (reference sequence). The CDR3 is made up of 13 amino acids. The full variable domain, with the rest looked up from reference TRBV15 and TRBJ1-1, is DAMVIQNPRYQVTQFGKPVTLSCSQTLNHNVMYWYQQKSSQAPKLLFHYYDKDFNNEADTPDNFQSRRPNTSFCFLDIRSPGLGDTAMYLCATSPQGTTEAFFGQGTRLTVV.

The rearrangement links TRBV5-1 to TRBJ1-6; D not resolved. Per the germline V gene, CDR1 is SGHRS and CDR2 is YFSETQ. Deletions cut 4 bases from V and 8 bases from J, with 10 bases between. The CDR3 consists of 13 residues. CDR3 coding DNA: TGCGCCAGCAGCCCCCAAGAGGATTCACCCCTCCACTTT. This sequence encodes CASSPQEDSPLHF.

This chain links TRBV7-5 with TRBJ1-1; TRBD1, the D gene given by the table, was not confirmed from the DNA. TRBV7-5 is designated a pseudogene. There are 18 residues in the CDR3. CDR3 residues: CARSLASRGRRLDTEAFF. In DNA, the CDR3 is TGTGCCAGAAGCTTAGCATCCAGGGGGCGCCGTTTGGACACTGAAGCTTTCTTT.

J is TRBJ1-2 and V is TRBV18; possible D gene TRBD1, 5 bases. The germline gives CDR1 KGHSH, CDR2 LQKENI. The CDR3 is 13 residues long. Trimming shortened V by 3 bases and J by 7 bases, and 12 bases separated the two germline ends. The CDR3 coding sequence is TGTGCCAGCTCACCCGGGGGATTGGGTGGCTACACCTTC. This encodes CASSPGGLGGYTF.

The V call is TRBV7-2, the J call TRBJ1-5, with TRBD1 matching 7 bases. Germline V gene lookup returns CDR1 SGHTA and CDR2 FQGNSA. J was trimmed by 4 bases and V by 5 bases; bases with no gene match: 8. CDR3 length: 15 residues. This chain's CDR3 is CASSPVAGGNQPQHF. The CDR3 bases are TGTGCCAGCAGCCCGGTCGCAGGGGGGAATCAGCCCCAGCATTTT.

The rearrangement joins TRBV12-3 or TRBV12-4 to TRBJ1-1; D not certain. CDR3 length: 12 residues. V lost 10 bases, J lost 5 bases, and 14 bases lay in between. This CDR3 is CATLRPGTEAFF. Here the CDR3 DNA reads TGTGCCACCCTTCGTCCGGGTACTGAAGCTTTCTTT.

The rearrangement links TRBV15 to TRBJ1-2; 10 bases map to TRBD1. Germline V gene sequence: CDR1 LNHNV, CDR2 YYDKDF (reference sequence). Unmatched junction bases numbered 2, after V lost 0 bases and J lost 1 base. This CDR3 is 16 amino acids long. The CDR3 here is CATSREGTGVNYGYTF. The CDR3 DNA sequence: TGTGCCACCAGCAGAGAAGGGACAGGGGTTAACTATGGCTACACCTTC.

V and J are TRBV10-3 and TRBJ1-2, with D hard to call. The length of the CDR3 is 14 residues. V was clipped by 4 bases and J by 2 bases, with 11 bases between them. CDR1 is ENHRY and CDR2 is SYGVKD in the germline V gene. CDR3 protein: CAISVWAANYGYTF. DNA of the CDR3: TGTGCCATCAGTGTATGGGCAGCCAACTATGGCTACACCTTC.

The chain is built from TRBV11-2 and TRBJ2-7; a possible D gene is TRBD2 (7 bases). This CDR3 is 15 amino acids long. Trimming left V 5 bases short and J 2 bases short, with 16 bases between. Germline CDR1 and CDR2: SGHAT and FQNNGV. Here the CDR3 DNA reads TGTGCCAGCAGCCTAATGGGGGGGCTTCCCTACGAGCAGTACTTC. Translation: CASSLMGGLPYEQYF.

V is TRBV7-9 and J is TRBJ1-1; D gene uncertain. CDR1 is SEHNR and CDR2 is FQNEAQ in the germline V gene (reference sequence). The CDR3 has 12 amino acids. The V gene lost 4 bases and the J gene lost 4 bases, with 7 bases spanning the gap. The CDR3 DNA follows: TGTGCCAGCAGCTCCCTAGGCACTGAAGCTTTCTTT. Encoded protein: CASSSLGTEAFF. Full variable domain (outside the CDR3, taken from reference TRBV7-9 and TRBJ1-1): DTGVSQNPRHKITKRGQNVTFRCDPISEHNRLYWYRQTLGQGPEFLTYFQNEAQLEKSRLLSDRFSAERPKGSFSTLEIQRTEQGDSAMYLCASSSLGTEAFFGQGTRLTVV.

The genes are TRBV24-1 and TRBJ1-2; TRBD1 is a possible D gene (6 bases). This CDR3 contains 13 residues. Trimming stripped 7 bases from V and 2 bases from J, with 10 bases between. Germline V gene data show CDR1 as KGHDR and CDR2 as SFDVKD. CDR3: CATRDSTNYGYTF. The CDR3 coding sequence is TGTGCCACCAGGGACAGCACCAACTATGGCTACACCTTC.

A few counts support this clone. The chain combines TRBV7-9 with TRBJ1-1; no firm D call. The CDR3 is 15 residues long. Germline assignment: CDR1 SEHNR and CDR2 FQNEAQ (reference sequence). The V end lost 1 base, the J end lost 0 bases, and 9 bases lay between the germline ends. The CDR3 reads CASSLGSALNTEAFF. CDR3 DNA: TGTGCCAGCAGCTTAGGTAGTGCGTTGAACACTGAAGCTTTCTTT.

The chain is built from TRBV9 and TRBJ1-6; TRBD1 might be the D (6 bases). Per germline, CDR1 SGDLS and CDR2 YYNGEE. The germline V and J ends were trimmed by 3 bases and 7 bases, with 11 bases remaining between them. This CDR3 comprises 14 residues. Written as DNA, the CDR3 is TGTGCCAGCAGCGGTCAGGGACAAAATTCACCCCTCCACTTT. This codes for CASSGQGQNSPLHF.

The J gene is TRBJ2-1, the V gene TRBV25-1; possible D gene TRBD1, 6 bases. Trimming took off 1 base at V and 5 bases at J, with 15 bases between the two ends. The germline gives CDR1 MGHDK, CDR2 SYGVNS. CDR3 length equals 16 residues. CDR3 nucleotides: TGTGCCAGCAGTGAATCGGGATGGGACAAGGACAATGAGCAGTTCTTC. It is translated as CASSESGWDKDNEQFF.

DNA of the CDR3: TGTGCCAGCAGCCCCCGTAGAGATCGCTCCTATAATTCACCCCTCCACTTT. Its protein is CASSPRRDRSYNSPLHF. This chain links TRBV6-2 or TRBV6-3 with TRBJ1-6; D is unresolved. Trimming removed 6 bases from V and 0 bases from J, with 15 bases in between. CDR3 size: 17 residues. The V gene's germline CDR1 is MNHEY and CDR2 SVGEGT.

This CDR3 is CASSPQTGHRSSGNTIYF. DNA for the CDR3: TGCGCCAGCAGCCCCCAAACGGGACACCGGAGCTCTGGAAACACCATATATTTT. This sequence joins TRBV4-1 and TRBJ1-3; maybe TRBD1 (6 bases). Germline-derived CDR1 and CDR2 are MGHRA and YSYEKL. With 4 bases removed from V and 0 bases from J, the gap between germline ends came to 19 bases. CDR3 size: 18 residues.

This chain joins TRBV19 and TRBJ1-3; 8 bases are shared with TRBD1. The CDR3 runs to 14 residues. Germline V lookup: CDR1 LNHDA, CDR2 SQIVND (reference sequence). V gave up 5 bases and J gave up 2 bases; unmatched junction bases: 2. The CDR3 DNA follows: TGTGCCAGTAGTGCACAGGGGGCTGGAAACACCATATATTTT. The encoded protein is CASSAQGAGNTIYF.

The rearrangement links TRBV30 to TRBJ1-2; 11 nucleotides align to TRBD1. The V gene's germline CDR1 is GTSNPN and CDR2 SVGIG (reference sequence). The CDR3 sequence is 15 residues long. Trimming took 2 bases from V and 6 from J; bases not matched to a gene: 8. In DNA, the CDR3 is TGTGCCTGGAGTCCCGGACAGGGGGCTTTTCATGGCTACACCTTC. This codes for CAWSPGQGAFHGYTF.

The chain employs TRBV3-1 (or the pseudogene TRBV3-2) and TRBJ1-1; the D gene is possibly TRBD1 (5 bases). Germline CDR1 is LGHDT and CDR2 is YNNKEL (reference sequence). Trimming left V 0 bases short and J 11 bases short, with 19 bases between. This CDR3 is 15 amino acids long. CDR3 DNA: TGTGCCAGCAGCCAAGAGTCAGGGTTAAGAGGAATGGCTTTCTTT. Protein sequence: CASSQESGLRGMAFF.

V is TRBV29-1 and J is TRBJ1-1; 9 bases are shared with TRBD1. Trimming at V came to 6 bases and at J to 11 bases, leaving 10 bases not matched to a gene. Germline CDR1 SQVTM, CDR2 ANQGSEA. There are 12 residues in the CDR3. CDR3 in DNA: TGCAGCGTCCCCGGACAGGGGCAGTCGGCTTTCTTT. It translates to CSVPGQGQSAFF.